The subject of this entry is one TCR beta chain. The repertoire was sequenced with immunoSEQ multiplex PCR; TCRdb's copy has only in-frame clones and lacks some. The data show over 250,000 clones, 86% seen once. Recovered status in Cohort 3 required two negative PCRs, clearance, or symptom resolution. The data derive from a study of blood T cell repertoires in COVID-19. Study-level information: The study drew acute and convalescent COVID-19 samples from the United States, Italy and Spain.

The receptor comes from a woman in her late teens or twenties who had recovered from COVID-19. The specimen was PBMCs or T cells enriched from blood (not recorded which).

The CDR3 sequence is CASSLGYRLPGNIQYF. The CDR3, as DNA: TGTGCCAGCAGCTTGGGGTACAGACTACCTGGGAACATTCAGTACTTC. This chain joins TRBV5-6 and TRBJ2-4; TRBD2 is a possible D gene (5 bases). Deletions cut 0 bases from V and 7 bases from J, with 17 bases between. CDR1 is SGHDT and CDR2 is YYEEEE in the germline V gene. This CDR3 is built from 16 residues. The whole variable domain, remainder taken from reference TRBV5-6 and TRBJ2-4, is DAGVTQSPTHLIKTRGQQVTLRCSPKSGHDTVSWYQQALGQGPQFIFQYYEEEERQRGNFPDRFSGHQFPNYSSELNVNALLLGDSALYLCASSLGYRLPGNIQYFGAGTRLSVL.